This TCR beta chain was captured in a study of T cell responses to AZD1222 COVID-19 vaccine. Turning to the study itself: Some second doses came at about 4 weeks and others at about 12 weeks; these were pooled. The study, taken as a whole, reports: Nearly half of unique spike-specific TCRs reportedly avoided B.1.351 and B.1.1.7 mutated regions. Donors were chiefly white British, with a greater number of females, and clonal diversity was perhaps underestimated. Samples come after the peak T cell response, not at day 14.

The data were produced by immunoSEQ multiplex PCR, yet TCRdb's version contains in-frame clones alone and is incomplete. The table records approximately 140,000 clones, 75% to 95% of them present only once. With regard to this clone: Its matching antigen is unknown. Sequence at one end of the junction differs from germline and may be a read error.

This receptor was obtained from an adult in good health. Material: peripheral blood, obtained on day 0 of AZD1222 vaccination.

As DNA, the CDR3 is TGTGCCAGCACCATTTCCGAAAGACAGGGGGTATACGAGCAATACTTC. The encoded protein is CASTISERQGVYEQYF. The chain couples TRBV9 to TRBJ2-7; 9 nucleotides line up with TRBD1. Germline lookup yields CDR1 SGDLS and CDR2 YYNGEE. The CDR3 is 16 amino acids.